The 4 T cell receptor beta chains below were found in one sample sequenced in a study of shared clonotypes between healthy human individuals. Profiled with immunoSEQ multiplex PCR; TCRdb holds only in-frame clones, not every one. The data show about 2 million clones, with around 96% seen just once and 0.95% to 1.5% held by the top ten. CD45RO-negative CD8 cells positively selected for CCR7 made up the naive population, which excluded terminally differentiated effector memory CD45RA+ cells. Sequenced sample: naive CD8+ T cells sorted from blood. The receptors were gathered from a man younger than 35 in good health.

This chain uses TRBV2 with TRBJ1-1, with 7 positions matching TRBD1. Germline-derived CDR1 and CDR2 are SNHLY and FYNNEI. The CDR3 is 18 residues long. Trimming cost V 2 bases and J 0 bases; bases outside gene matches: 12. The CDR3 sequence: CASSETEGQTSMNTEAFF. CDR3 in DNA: TGTGCCAGCAGTGAAACCGAGGGACAGACCTCCATGAACACTGAAGCTTTCTTT.

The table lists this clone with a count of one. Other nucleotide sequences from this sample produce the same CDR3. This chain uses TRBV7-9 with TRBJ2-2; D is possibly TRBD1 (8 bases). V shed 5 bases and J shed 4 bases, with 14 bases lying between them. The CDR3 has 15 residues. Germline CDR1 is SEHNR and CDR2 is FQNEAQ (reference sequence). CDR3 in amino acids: CASSPTGGGTGELFF. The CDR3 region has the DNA TGTGCCAGCAGCCCTACAGGGGGGGGCACCGGGGAGCTGTTTTTT.

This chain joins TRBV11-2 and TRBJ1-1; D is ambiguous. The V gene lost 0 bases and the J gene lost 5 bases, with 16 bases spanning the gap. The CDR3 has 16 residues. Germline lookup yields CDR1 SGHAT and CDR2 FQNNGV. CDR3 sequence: CASSLDQYAEGTEAFF. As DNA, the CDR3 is TGTGCCAGCAGCTTAGATCAGTATGCGGAGGGTACTGAAGCTTTCTTT. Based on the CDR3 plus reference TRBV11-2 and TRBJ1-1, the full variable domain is EAGVAQSPRYKIIEKRQSVAFWCNPISGHATLYWYQQILGQGPKLLIQFQNNGVVDDSQLPKDRFSAERLKGVDSTLKIQPAKLEDSAVYLCASSLDQYAEGTEAFFGQGTRLTVV.

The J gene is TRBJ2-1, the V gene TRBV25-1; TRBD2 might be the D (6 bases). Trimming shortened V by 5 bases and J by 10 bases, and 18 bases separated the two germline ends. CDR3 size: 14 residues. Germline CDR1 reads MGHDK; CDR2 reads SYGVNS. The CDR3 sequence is CASSPLGTWEEQFF. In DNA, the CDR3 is TGTGCCAGCAGTCCCCTAGGGACTTGGGAAGAGCAGTTCTTC. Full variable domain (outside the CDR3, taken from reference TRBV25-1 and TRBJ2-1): EADIYQTPRYLVIGTGKKITLECSQTMGHDKMYWYQQDPGMELHLIHYSYGVNSTEKGDLSSESTVSRIRTEHFPLTLESARPSHTSQYLCASSPLGTWEEQFFGPGTRLTVL.